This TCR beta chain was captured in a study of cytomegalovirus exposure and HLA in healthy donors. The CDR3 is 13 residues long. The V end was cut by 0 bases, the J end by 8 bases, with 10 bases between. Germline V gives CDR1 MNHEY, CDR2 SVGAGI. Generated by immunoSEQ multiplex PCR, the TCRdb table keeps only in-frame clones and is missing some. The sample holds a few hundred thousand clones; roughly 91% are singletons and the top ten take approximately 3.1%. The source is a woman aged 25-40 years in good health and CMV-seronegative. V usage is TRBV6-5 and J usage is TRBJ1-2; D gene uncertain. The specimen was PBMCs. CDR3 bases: TGTGCCAGCAGTTACTCATACTCGGGAGGCTACACCTTC. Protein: CASSYSYSGGYTF.